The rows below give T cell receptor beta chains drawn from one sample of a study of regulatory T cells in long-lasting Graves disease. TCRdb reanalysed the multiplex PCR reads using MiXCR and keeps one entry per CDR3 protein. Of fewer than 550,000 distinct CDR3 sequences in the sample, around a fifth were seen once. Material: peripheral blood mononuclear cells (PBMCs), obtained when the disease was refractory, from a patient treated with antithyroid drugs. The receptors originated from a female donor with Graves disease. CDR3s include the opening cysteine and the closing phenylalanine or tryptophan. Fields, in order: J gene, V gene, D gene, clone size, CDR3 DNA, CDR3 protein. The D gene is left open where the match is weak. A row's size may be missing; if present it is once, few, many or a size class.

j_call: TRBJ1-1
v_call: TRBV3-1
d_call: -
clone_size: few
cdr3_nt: TGTGCCAGCAGCAAGGCAGGGGACACTGAAGCTTTCTTT
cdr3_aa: CASSKAGDTEAFF

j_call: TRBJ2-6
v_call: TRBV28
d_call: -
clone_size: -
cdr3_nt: TGTGCCAGCAGCCCCCTCACCGGGACCTACCGATCTGGGGCCAACGTCCTGACTTTC
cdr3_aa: CASSPLTGTYRSGANVLTF

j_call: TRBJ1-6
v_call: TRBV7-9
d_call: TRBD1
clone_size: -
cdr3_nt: TGTGCCAGCAGCTTAGTGCGGGGTTCGTGGACAGGGAGCTCCTATAATTCACCCCTCCACTTT
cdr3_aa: CASSLVRGSWTGSSYNSPLHF

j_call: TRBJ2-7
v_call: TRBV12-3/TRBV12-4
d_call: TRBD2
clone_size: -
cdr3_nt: TGTGCCAGCAGGGGGGGACTAGCGGGATCTAGCGACGAGCAGTACTTC
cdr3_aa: CASRGGLAGSSDEQYF

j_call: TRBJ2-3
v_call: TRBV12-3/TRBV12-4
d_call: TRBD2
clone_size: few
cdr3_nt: TGTGCCAGCAGTTTCCTAGCGGGGGGCACAGATACGCAGTATTTT
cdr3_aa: CASSFLAGGTDTQYF

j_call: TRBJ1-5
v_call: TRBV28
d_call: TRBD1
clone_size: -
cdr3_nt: TGTGCCGGCAGGAGGACAGGGGGCATGAATCAGCCCCAGCATTTT
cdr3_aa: CAGRRTGGMNQPQHF

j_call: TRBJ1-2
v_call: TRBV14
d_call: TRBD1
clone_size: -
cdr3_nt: TGTGCCAGCAGCGAAGGACAGGGGGTGAGCTATGGCTACACCTTC
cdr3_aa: CASSEGQGVSYGYTF

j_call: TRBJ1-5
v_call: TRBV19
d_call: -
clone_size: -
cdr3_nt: TGTGCCAGTAGTATAGATGGGGGGCGTCAGCCCCAGCATTTT
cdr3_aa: CASSIDGGRQPQHF

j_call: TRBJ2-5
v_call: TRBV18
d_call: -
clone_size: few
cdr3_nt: TGTGCCAGCTCACCACCGATGGCAGAGACCCAGTACTTC
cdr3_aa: CASSPPMAETQYF

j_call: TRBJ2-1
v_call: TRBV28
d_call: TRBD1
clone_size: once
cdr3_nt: TGTGCCAGCAGTTCCGGGACAGGGCGCTATGAGCAGTTCTTC
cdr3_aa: CASSSGTGRYEQFF

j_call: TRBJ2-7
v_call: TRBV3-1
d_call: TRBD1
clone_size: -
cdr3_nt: TGTGCCAGCAGCCCCCGGGACAGCCTCGAGCAGTACTTC
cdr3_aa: CASSPRDSLEQYF

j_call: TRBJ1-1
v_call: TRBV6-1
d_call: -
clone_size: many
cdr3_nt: TGTGCCAGCAGTGAGATCGCACAGGGAGGGTGGGACACTGAAGCTTTCTTT
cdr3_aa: CASSEIAQGGWDTEAFF

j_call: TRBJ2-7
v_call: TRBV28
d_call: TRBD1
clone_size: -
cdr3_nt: TGTGCCAGCAGTTCCGCGGGACAGGAGACTACGATATGGCAGTACTTC
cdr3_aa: CASSSAGQETTIWQYF

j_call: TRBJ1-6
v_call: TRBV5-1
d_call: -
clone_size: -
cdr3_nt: TGCGCCAGCAGCTTGGAGGGGAATCCACCCCTCCACTTT
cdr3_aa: CASSLEGNPPLHF

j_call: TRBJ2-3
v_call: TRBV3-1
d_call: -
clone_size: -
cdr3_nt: TGTGCCAGCAGCCAGACGCGCACAGATACGCAGTATTTT
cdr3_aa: CASSQTRTDTQYF

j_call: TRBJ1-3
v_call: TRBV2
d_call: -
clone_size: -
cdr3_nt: TGTGCCAGCCGCTCGGAAACTCTTGGAAACACCATATATTTT
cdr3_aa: CASRSETLGNTIYF

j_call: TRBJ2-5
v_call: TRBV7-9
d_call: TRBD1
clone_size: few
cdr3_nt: TGTGCCAGCAGCCTACCTTGGACAGGGATGGAGACCCAGTACTTC
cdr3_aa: CASSLPWTGMETQYF

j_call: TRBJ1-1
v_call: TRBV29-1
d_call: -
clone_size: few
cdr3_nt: TGCAGCGTCGCACCAAGGCTGAACACTGAAGCTTTCTTT
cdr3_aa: CSVAPRLNTEAFF

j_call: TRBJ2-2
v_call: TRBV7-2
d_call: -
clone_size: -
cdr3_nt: TGTGCCAGCAGCTTAGAGGGCCCGAACACCGGGGAGCTGTTTTTT
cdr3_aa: CASSLEGPNTGELFF

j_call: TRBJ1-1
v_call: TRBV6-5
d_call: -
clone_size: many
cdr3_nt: TGTGCCAGCAGTTCGAACGACAGGAGCACTGAAGCTTTCTTT
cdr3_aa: CASSSNDRSTEAFF

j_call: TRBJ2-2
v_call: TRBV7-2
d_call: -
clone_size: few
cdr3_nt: TGTGCCAGCAGCTCCATTCAGGGAGCCGGGGAGCTGTTTTTT
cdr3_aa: CASSSIQGAGELFF

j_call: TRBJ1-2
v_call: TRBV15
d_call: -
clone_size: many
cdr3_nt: TGTGCCACCAGTTACAAACAGGGCGACTATGGCTACACCTTC
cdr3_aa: CATSYKQGDYGYTF

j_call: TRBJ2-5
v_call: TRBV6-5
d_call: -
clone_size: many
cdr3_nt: TGTGCCAGCAGTTACTTGGGGGGGCTCCGGCAAGAGACCCAGTACTTC
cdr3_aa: CASSYLGGLRQETQYF

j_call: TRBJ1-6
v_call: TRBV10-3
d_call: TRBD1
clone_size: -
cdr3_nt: TGTGCCATCAGTGAGTCGACAGGGGGCTTGGGATCACCCCTCCACTTT
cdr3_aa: CAISESTGGLGSPLHF

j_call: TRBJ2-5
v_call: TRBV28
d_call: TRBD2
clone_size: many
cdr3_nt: TGTGCCAGCAGTTTATCTTTCAGCCTAGCGGGGGCGGTTGAGGCGAAGACCCAGTACTTC
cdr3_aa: CASSLSFSLAGAVEAKTQYF

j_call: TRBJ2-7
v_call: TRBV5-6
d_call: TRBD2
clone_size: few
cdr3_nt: TGTGCCAGCAGCTTGGGGACTAGCGGGAGTGAGGTGCAGTACTTC
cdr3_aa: CASSLGTSGSEVQYF

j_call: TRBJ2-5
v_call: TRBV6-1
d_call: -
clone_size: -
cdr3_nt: TGTGCCAGCAGGAACTCCGCGACCGAGACCCAGTACTTC
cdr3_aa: CASRNSATETQYF

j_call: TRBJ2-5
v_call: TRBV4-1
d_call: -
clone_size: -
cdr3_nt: TGCGCCAGCAGCCACCGGGACACTCAAGAGACCCAGTACTTC
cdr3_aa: CASSHRDTQETQYF

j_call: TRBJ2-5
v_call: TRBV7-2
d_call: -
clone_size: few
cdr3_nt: TGTGCCAGCAGCTTAGCCACCTCGCAGACCCAGTACTTC
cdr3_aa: CASSLATSQTQYF

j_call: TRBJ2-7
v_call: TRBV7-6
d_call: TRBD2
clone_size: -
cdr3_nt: TGTGCCAGCAGCCCCTTGGGGCTAGCGGGAGGAAACGAGCAGTACTTC
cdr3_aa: CASSPLGLAGGNEQYF

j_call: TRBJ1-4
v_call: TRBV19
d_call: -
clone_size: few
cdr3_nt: TGTGCCAGTAGTACGGGACCGTTTGAGGAAAAACTGTTTTTT
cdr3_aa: CASSTGPFEEKLFF

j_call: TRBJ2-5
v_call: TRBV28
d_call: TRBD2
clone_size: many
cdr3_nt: TGTGCCAGCATGACTAGCGGGGAAGAGACCCAGTACTTC
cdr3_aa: CASMTSGEETQYF

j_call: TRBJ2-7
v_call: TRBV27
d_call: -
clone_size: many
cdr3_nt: TGTGCCAGCAGTCCGAGACAGGACTCCTACGAGCAGTACTTC
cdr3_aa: CASSPRQDSYEQYF

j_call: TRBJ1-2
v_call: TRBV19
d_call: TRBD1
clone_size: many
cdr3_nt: TGTGCCAGTACCGAAACCGGGGGACAGCAATATGGCTACACCTTC
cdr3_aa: CASTETGGQQYGYTF